Included here is one T cell receptor beta chain sequence, with context. The data were produced by immunoSEQ multiplex PCR, yet TCRdb's version contains in-frame clones alone and is incomplete. Of some 34,000 clones in the sample, approximately 74% were seen once. The germline CDR1 and CDR2 sequences are SGHRS and YFSETQ. CDR3 size: 13 residues. Trimming removed 0 bases at V and 9 bases at J, with 10 bases between. The data were obtained in a study of STAT5B mutations in CD4+ large granular lymphocyte leukemia. The chain is built from TRBV5-1 and TRBJ2-1; D may be TRBD2 (5 bases). This sequence was found in a human donor in good health. The specimen sequenced was CD4+ T cells from blood buffy coats. The CDR3, as DNA: TGCGCCAGCAGCTTGGTCCTAGCAGGTGAGCAGTTCTTC. It encodes CASSLVLAGEQFF.